This T cell receptor beta chain was captured in a study of control samples from healthy donors and cancer patients. The V end lost 6 bases, the J end lost 10 bases, and 9 bases lay between the germline ends. The CDR3 is 11 residues long. The table came from immunoSEQ multiplex PCR; TCRdb's copy has only in-frame clones and leaves some out. The sample has about 170,000 clones; 88% are singletons. The chain couples TRBV12-3 or TRBV12-4 to TRBJ2-2; TRBD2 might be the D (5 bases). Sequencing was carried out using blood. The receptor was isolated from a woman in her twenties or thirties in good health. CDR3 residues: CASRYGEELFF. The CDR3, as DNA: TGTGCCAGCAGGTACGGGGAGGAGCTGTTTTTT.